These 9 T cell receptor beta chains originate from one sample sequenced in a study of cytomegalovirus exposure and HLA in healthy donors. The study ran its PCR with 60 Vbeta and 13 Jbeta primers. Assay: immunoSEQ multiplex PCR; the TCRdb copy retains only in-frame clones and omits some. This sample has over 200,000 clones, with roughly 89% found just once. Sequencing was carried out using PBMCs. Source of these receptors: a woman between 18 and 30 years old in good health and CMV-seronegative.

V gene TRBV5-1 combines with J gene TRBJ2-3; no firm D call. CDR1 and CDR2 from the germline V gene are SGHRS and YFSETQ. The CDR3 runs 13 residues. V dropped 3 bases and J dropped 3 bases, with 8 bases sitting between them. Written as DNA, the CDR3 is TGCGCCAGCAGCTCTGGCAAAACAGATACGCAGTATTTT. This encodes CASSSGKTDTQYF.

The V and J genes are TRBV6-6 and TRBJ1-1; tentatively, D is TRBD1 (6 bases). V gave up 6 bases and J gave up 3 bases, with 14 bases separating them. The CDR3 has 14 residues. From germline, CDR1 is MNHNY and CDR2 SVGAGI (reference sequence). The CDR3 reads CASRPAGADTEAFF. For the CDR3, the DNA is TGTGCCAGCAGGCCAGCAGGGGCGGACACTGAAGCTTTCTTT.

The CDR3 loop reads CASSPETGGFYQPQHF. The CDR3 nucleotides read TGTGCCAGCTCACCCGAGACAGGGGGTTTCTATCAGCCCCAGCATTTT. The chain is built from TRBV18 and TRBJ1-5, with 9 bases lining up with TRBD1. After removal of 3 bases from V and 5 bases from J, the junction contained 8 bases not matched to a gene. This CDR3 has 16 residues. Germline CDR1 is KGHSH and CDR2 is LQKENI.

The V call is TRBV14, the J call TRBJ2-2; 11 nucleotides align to TRBD2. Germline loops: CDR1 SGHDN, CDR2 FVKESK. V shed 4 bases and J 5 bases; nucleotides not matched to a gene: 3. The CDR3 covers 15 residues. CDR3 bases: TGTGCCAGCAGCCGCGGGACTAGCGGAACCGGGGAGCTGTTTTTT. Translated, it gives CASSRGTSGTGELFF.

The rearrangement uses TRBV15 and TRBJ2-1; D gene unclear. V lost 11 bases, J lost 0 bases, and 14 bases lay in between. Germline V gene data show CDR1 as LNHNV and CDR2 as YYDKDF (reference sequence). CDR3 length equals 14 residues. This CDR3 reads CAARGGNSYNEQFF. Here the CDR3 DNA reads TGTGCCGCCCGAGGTGGAAACTCCTACAATGAGCAGTTCTTC.

This chain connects TRBV2 to TRBJ2-5; 7 bases line up with TRBD1. The end of the DNA aligns better with TRBJ2-7, so the J call may be wrong. This CDR3 comprises 14 residues. Germline V gene data show CDR1 as SNHLY and CDR2 as FYNNEI. Written as DNA, the CDR3 is TGTGCCAGCAGTGACCTGGGACAGTCCTACGAGCAGTACTTC. Amino acids: CASSDLGQSYEQYF.

The gene calls are TRBV5-5 and TRBJ1-2, with D perhaps TRBD1 (5 bases). Germline-derived CDR1 and CDR2 are SGHKS and YYEKEE (reference sequence). Trimming stripped 4 bases from V and 8 bases from J, with 15 bases between. This CDR3 is 13 amino acids long. The CDR3 loop is CASSEGLHGGYTF. The CDR3 coding sequence is TGTGCCAGCAGCGAGGGACTACATGGCGGCTACACCTTC.

V usage is TRBV19 and J usage is TRBJ2-3, with 10 nucleotides matching TRBD2. Germline assignment: CDR1 LNHDA and CDR2 SQIVND (reference sequence). The CDR3 is made up of 16 amino acids. The V segment lost 5 bases and the J segment 1 base; nucleotides outside the gene matches: 6. CDR3: CASSPLLAGGTDTQYF. Written as DNA, the CDR3 is TGTGCCAGTAGTCCCCTCCTAGCGGGGGGCACAGATACGCAGTATTTT.

The rearrangement joins TRBV7-6 to TRBJ1-2; D ambiguous. Germline CDR1 and CDR2: SGHVS and FNYEAQ. V lost 4 bases, J lost 2 bases, and 5 bases lay in between. The CDR3 extends over 12 amino acids. The CDR3 DNA reads as TGTGCCAGCAGCTCGTTCAACTATGGCTACACCTTC. Its translation: CASSSFNYGYTF. Full variable domain (rest looked up from reference TRBV7-6 and TRBJ1-2): GAGVSQSPRYKVTKRGQDVALRCDPISGHVSLYWYRQALGQGPEFLTYFNYEAQQDKSGLPNDRFSAERPEGSISTLTIQRTEQRDSAMYRCASSSFNYGYTFGSGTRLTVV.